The 14 T cell receptor beta chains given below trace back to one sample, sequenced in a study of cytomegalovirus exposure and HLA in healthy donors. Method: immunoSEQ multiplex PCR; TCRdb's copy keeps in-frame clones and lacks some. The sample lists about 150,000 clones, roughly 84% occurring once. The sequenced material came from PBMCs. The receptors here all came from a human donor in good health.

The V call is TRBV10-2, the J call TRBJ2-1, with TRBD2 identical over 11 bases. V dropped 9 bases and J dropped 3; count of bases not matched to a gene: 4. Germline CDR1 WSHSY, CDR2 SAAADI. The CDR3 is 14 residues long. The DNA for the CDR3 is TGCGCCAGTGCTACTAGCGGGAGCTACAATGAGCAGTTCTTC. Translated: CASATSGSYNEQFF.

The rearrangement uses TRBV7-2 and TRBJ1-4; D unresolved. In germline, CDR1 is SGHTA, CDR2 FQGNSA. The CDR3 loop spans 14 amino acids. Trimming took 5 bases from V and 6 from J, leaving 13 bases between them. The CDR3 DNA sequence: TGTGCCAGCAGCGCCGGGCGGGCTTATGAAAAACTGTTTTTT. It is translated as CASSAGRAYEKLFF.

The V and J genes are TRBV2 and TRBJ1-2, with 8 bases identical to TRBD1. The J segment lost 7 bases and the V segment lost 5 bases, leaving 3 bases of the junction unmatched. Germline-derived CDR1 and CDR2 are SNHLY and FYNNEI. CDR3 size: 12 residues. In DNA form, the CDR3 reads TGTGCCAGCAGTCGGACAGGGAGTGGCTACACCTTC. Residues: CASSRTGSGYTF.

The chain has TRBV4-1 and TRBJ2-3; TRBD1 aligns across 7 bases. This CDR3 contains 16 residues. Trimming removed 1 base from V and 2 bases from J; junction bases left unmatched: 6. CDR1 and CDR2 (germline): MGHRA, YSYEKL. The CDR3 sequence is CASSQVGTVATDTQYF. CDR3 DNA sequence: TGCGCCAGCAGCCAAGTCGGGACAGTCGCCACAGATACGCAGTATTTT.

This clone was detected only once. J is TRBJ2-3 and V is TRBV5-4, with TRBD2 identical over 9 bases. Losses at the gene ends were 0 bases for V and 5 bases for J; bases not matched to a gene: 4. CDR3 length: 15 residues. Germline V gene data show CDR1 as SGHNT and CDR2 as YYREEE (reference sequence). The CDR3 region is CASSLEVAGVDTQYF. The CDR3 DNA is TGTGCCAGCAGCTTGGAAGTAGCGGGAGTAGATACGCAGTATTTT.

DNA of the CDR3: TGCGCCAGTACGGAGGAACAGAACACTGAAGCTTTCTTT. Its translation: CASTEEQNTEAFF. The chain employs TRBV10-2 and TRBJ1-1; unclear D gene. V shed 9 bases and J shed 1 base, with 12 bases lying between them. The CDR3 covers 13 residues. The germline gives CDR1 WSHSY, CDR2 SAAADI.

V and J are TRBV5-6 and TRBJ1-1; TRBD1 might be the D (5 bases). CDR1 is SGHDT and CDR2 is YYEEEE in the germline V gene. This CDR3 spans 13 amino acids. Trimming took 0 bases from V and 3 from J, leaving 6 bases between them. CDR3: CASSLVGDTEAFF. The CDR3 DNA sequence: TGTGCCAGCAGCTTGGTAGGGGACACTGAAGCTTTCTTT.

This clone was observed a handful of times. The chain couples TRBV7-9 to TRBJ1-1; D gene ambiguous. The CDR3 sequence is 13 residues long. The V gene lost 2 bases and the J gene lost 2 bases, with 6 bases spanning the gap. Germline V gene sequence: CDR1 SEHNR, CDR2 FQNEAQ (reference sequence). The CDR3 sequence is CASSLQVNTEAFF. The CDR3 DNA is TGTGCCAGCAGCTTACAGGTTAACACTGAAGCTTTCTTT.

V and J are TRBV2 and TRBJ1-6; D unresolved. This CDR3 comprises 14 residues. The ends were cut back, 6 bases at V and 4 bases at J, with 10 bases in the middle. CDR1 SNHLY and CDR2 FYNNEI come from the germline V gene. The CDR3 spells CASRNRRYNSPLHF. CDR3 DNA: TGTGCCAGCAGAAATCGGAGATATAATTCACCCCTCCACTTT.

This clone was counted between two and nine times. The chain joins TRBV4-1 to TRBJ2-7; 8 bases are shared with TRBD2. Germline V CDR1 and CDR2: MGHRA, YSYEKL. V lost 0 bases and J lost 5; bases outside the gene matches: 6. This CDR3 region has 15 residues. CDR3 protein: CASSQEPSGGDEQYF. The CDR3 bases are TGCGCCAGCAGCCAAGAACCATCGGGAGGGGACGAGCAGTACTTC.

The chain recombines TRBV25-1 with TRBJ2-3; D is ambiguous. The V end lost 11 bases, the J end lost 0 bases, and 12 bases lay between the germline ends. CDR1 MGHDK and CDR2 SYGVNS come from the germline V gene. The CDR3 sequence is 13 residues long. The CDR3 loop is CACRQWSTDTQYF. DNA for the CDR3: TGTGCCTGCCGACAATGGAGCACAGATACGCAGTATTTT.

This rearrangement joins TRBV7-8 to TRBJ2-7, with 10 bases fitting TRBD2. Germline assignment: CDR1 SGHVS and CDR2 FQNEAQ. The CDR3 runs to 16 residues. The V segment lost 5 bases and the J segment 2 bases; nucleotides outside the gene matches: 9. The CDR3 DNA is TGTGCCAGCAGCCCGAGGACTAGCGGCCAGACCTACGAGCAGTACTTC. Its translation: CASSPRTSGQTYEQYF.

This clone was seen just once. The chain joins TRBV7-9 to TRBJ1-2; 8 positions agree with TRBD1. V was pared by 5 bases and J by 2 bases, with 1 base of the junction left unmatched. Germline V gene sequence: CDR1 SEHNR, CDR2 FQNEAQ (reference sequence). This CDR3 is 13 amino acids long. CDR3 nucleotide sequence: TGTGCCAGCAGCGGACAGGGAAACTATGGCTACACCTTC. Translation gives CASSGQGNYGYTF. The full variable domain, its missing parts supplied by reference TRBV7-9 and TRBJ1-2, is DTGVSQNPRHKITKRGQNVTFRCDPISEHNRLYWYRQTLGQGPEFLTYFQNEAQLEKSRLLSDRFSAERPKGSFSTLEIQRTEQGDSAMYLCASSGQGNYGYTFGSGTRLTVV.

The chain couples TRBV11-2 to TRBJ2-7; D not resolved. This CDR3 comprises 11 residues. V gave up 4 bases and J gave up 3 bases, with 4 bases separating them. In germline, CDR1 is SGHAT, CDR2 FQNNGV. As DNA, the CDR3 is TGTGCCAGCAGCTCCCTCTACGAGCAGTACTTC. Translation gives CASSSLYEQYF.